This T cell receptor beta chain was recorded in a study of siplizumab effects on memory and regulatory T cells. Study-level findings and limits: In roughly 80-97% of proliferating CD4+ or CD8+ clones, a naive or memory phenotype could not be assigned. With siplizumab, Treg-derived clones averaged approximately 66% of mappable alloreactive CD4+ clones, versus 25% to 30% in controls. Siplizumab significantly brought down the alloreactive sequences that trace back to unstimulated CD4+ memory cells.

TCR templates, around 100,000 per sample, were assayed. TCRdb's table, derived via immunoSEQ multiplex PCR, lists solely in-frame clones and lacks some. The repertoire consists of about 98,000 clones, with roughly nine tenths occurring once and the leading ten covering more than 0.95%. Points on this clone: Its target is unknown.

The CDR3 length is 13 residues. Germline CDR1 reads SGHTA; CDR2 reads FQGNSA. V was shortened by 6 bases and J by 6 bases, with 13 bases between the two germline ends. This receptor was taken from a human donor in good health. The chain combines TRBV7-2 with TRBJ2-3; D unclear. Input material: CD4+ T cells sorted from blood. The CDR3 region has the DNA TGTGCCAGCAGGGTATACGAAGCGGATACGCAGTATTTT. It specifies CASRVYEADTQYF.